These 5 T cell receptor delta chains share one sample of origin, sequenced in a study of γδ T cells in repeated Plasmodium falciparum infection. TCRdb redid clone calling on the multiplex PCR reads using CATT. The sample has 45,000 to 50,000 delta-chain clones, 1.6% seen once. Gammadelta T cells were flow-sorted from PBMC into Vgamma9/Vdelta2+ and Vdelta2-negative populations for bulk analysis. Specimen: gamma-delta T cells from blood. The receptors come from a pool of human donors (malaria-infected and uninfected, not separated).

A few counts support this clone. TCRdb's protein for this DNA is that of a much larger clone and differs from the translation at residues 3 and 7, likely a read error; the protein shown is the DNA translation. The chain has TRDV2 and TRDJ1; 11 nucleotides match TRDD3. The CDR3 has 19 amino acids. Germline V CDR1 and CDR2: GEAIGNYY, EKD. The CDR3 DNA reads as TGTGCCTATGACCGATTAGCTGGGGGATACTTGCAGTACACCGATAAACTCATCTTT. It is translated as CAYDRLAGGYLQYTDKLIF.

Note on this clone: The protein held in TCRdb is that of a much larger clone and does not match this DNA's translation at residue 5, likely because of a read error; the protein shown is translated from the DNA. The rearrangement links TRDV2 to TRDJ3, with TRDD3 matching over 13 bases. Because TCRdb records no J gene, it was assigned here through a match of the DNA to germline. V gave up 2 bases and J gave up 5 bases; unmatched junction bases: 8. CDR1 is GEAIGNYY, CDR2 EKD, per germline. This CDR3 comprises 19 residues. CDR3 nucleotides: TGTGCCTGTGACAACCTACTGGGGGATACGCTGGGGGACACCCGACAGATGTTTTTC. The encoded protein is CACDNLLGDTLGDTRQMFF.

This clone was found a few times. The mismatch at residue 15 between this DNA's translation and the TCRdb protein of a much larger clone likely reflects a read error; the protein shown is translated from the DNA. The chain recombines TRDV1 with TRDJ1, with D possibly TRDD2 on 7 matching bases. The J gene comes from matching the DNA to germline here; TCRdb lacks it. V was shortened by 3 bases and J by 1 base, with 30 bases between the two germline ends. Germline values: CDR1 TSWWSYY, CDR2 QGS. The CDR3 has 21 residues. This CDR3 reads CALGDPIPTARGSWGTDKLIF. CDR3 coding DNA: TGTGCTCTTGGGGACCCCATTCCTACTGCGAGGGGGTCCTGGGGCACCGATAAACTCATCTTT.

About this clone itself: TCRdb has a much larger clone's protein, which differs at residue 10 from the translation of this DNA, likely because of a read error; what is shown is the protein translated from the DNA. J gene calling gave no result, while the V gene is TRDV1; the table's D call of TRDD3 was not tested on the DNA. This CDR3 spans 21 amino acids. CDR1 and CDR2 (germline): TSWWSYY, QGS. The CDR3 is CALALIGATCTGGVPTKRLIF. In DNA form, the CDR3 reads TGTGCTCTTGCCTTAATAGGGGCTACCTGTACTGGGGGAGTACCCACAAAACGGCTCATCTTT.

This clone has a count of ten or more. The translation of this DNA and the TCRdb protein of a much larger clone differ at residue 13, probably owing to a read error; the protein shown here is translated from the DNA. The V call is TRDV1, the J call TRDJ1, with D possibly matching TRDD3 (5 bases). CDR1 and CDR2 (germline): TSWWSYY, QGS. The V end lost 0 bases, the J end lost 2 bases, and 31 bases lay between the germline ends. The CDR3 is 22 residues long. DNA of the CDR3: TGTGCTCTTGGGGAACTATTTTTTAGGGATTCAGTTGTGGATAGGAGAACCGATAAACTCATCTTT. Protein: CALGELFFRDSVVDRRTDKLIF.